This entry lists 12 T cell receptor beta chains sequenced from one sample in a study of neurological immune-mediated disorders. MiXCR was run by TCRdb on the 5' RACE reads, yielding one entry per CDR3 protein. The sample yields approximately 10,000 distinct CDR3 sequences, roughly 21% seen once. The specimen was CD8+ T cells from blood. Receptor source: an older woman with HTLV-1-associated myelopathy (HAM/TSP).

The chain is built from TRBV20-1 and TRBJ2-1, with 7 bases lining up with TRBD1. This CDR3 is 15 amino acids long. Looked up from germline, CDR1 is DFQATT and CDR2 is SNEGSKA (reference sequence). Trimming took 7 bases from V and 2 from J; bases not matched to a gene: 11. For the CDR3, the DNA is TGCAGTGTTAGGGCTGACAGGGTAGCCTACAATGAGCAGTTCTTC. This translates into CSVRADRVAYNEQFF.

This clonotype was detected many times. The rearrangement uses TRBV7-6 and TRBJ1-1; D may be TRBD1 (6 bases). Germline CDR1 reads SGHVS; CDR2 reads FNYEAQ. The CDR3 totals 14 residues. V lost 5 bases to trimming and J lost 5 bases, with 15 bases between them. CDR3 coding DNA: TGTGCCAGCAGCCCCGGGGGCGCGGGGACTGAAGCTTTCTTT. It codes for CASSPGGAGTEAFF.

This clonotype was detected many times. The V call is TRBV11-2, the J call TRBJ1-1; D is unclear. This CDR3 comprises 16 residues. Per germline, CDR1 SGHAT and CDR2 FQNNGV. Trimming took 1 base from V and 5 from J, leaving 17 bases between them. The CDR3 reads CASSLVVFESLTEAFF. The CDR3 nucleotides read TGTGCCAGCAGCTTAGTCGTTTTCGAGTCTTTGACTGAAGCTTTCTTT.

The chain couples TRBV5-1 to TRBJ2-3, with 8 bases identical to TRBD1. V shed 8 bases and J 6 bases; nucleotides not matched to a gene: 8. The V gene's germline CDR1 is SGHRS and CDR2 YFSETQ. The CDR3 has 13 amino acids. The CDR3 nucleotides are TGCGCCAGTCAAGCGGACAGGGATGATACGCAGTATTTT. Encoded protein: CASQADRDDTQYF.

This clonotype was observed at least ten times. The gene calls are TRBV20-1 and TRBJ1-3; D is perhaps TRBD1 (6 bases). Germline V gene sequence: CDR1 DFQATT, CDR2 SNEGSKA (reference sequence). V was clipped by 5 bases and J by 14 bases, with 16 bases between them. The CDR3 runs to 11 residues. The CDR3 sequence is CSAERDTIVYF. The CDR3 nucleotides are TGCAGTGCTGAACGGGACACCATCGTATATTTT.

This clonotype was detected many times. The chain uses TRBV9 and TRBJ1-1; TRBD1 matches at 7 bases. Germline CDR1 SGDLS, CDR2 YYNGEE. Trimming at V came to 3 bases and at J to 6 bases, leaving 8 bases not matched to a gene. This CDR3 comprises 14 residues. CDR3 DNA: TGTGCCAGCAGCGGAACAGGGGACCCCTCTGAAGCTTTCTTT. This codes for CASSGTGDPSEAFF.

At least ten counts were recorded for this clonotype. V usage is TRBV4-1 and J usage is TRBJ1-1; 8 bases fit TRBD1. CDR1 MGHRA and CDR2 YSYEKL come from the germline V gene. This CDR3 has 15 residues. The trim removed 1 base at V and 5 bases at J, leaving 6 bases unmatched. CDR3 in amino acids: CASSQAWTGRTEAFF. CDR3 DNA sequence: TGCGCCAGCAGCCAAGCGTGGACAGGGAGGACTGAAGCTTTCTTT.

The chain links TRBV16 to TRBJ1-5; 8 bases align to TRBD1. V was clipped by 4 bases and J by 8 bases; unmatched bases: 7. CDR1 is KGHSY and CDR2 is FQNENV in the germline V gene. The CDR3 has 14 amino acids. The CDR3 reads CASSLGQGGKPQHF. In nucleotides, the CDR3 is TGTGCCAGCAGCCTAGGACAGGGAGGTAAGCCCCAGCATTTT.

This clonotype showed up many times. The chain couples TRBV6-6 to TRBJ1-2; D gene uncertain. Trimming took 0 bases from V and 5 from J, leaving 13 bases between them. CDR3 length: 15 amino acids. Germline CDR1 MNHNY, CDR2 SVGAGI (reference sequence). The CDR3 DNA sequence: TGTGCCAGCAGTTACTCGATCGTCGGGGATTATGGCTACACCTTC. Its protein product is CASSYSIVGDYGYTF.

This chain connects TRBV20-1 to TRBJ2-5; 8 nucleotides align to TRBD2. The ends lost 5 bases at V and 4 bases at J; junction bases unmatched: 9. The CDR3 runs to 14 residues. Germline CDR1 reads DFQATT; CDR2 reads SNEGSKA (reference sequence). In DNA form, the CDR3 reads TGCAGTGCTGGCCTCGGGGGGGGTCGAGAGACCCAGTACTTC. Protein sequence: CSAGLGGGRETQYF.

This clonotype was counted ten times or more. CDR3 DNA sequence: TGTGCCAGCAGTGAATGGGGTTACAGGGTACGACTCAAGGGGCAGTTCTTC. This translates into CASSEWGYRVRLKGQFF. The chain joins TRBV2 to TRBJ2-1; weak D call: TRBD1 (6 bases). CDR1 and CDR2 (germline): SNHLY, FYNNEI. The CDR3 spans 17 residues. The germline V and J ends were trimmed by 2 bases and 12 bases, with 26 bases remaining between them.

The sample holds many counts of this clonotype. CDR3 DNA: TGCAGTGCTAGTCGGCGGGGCTTTCAGTATTTT. This sequence encodes CSASRRGFQYF. V gene TRBV20-1 combines with J gene TRBJ2-3, with D possibly matching TRBD2 (6 bases). The CDR3 extends over 11 amino acids. V gave up 3 bases and J gave up 12 bases, with 13 bases separating them. Per germline, CDR1 DFQATT and CDR2 SNEGSKA (reference sequence).